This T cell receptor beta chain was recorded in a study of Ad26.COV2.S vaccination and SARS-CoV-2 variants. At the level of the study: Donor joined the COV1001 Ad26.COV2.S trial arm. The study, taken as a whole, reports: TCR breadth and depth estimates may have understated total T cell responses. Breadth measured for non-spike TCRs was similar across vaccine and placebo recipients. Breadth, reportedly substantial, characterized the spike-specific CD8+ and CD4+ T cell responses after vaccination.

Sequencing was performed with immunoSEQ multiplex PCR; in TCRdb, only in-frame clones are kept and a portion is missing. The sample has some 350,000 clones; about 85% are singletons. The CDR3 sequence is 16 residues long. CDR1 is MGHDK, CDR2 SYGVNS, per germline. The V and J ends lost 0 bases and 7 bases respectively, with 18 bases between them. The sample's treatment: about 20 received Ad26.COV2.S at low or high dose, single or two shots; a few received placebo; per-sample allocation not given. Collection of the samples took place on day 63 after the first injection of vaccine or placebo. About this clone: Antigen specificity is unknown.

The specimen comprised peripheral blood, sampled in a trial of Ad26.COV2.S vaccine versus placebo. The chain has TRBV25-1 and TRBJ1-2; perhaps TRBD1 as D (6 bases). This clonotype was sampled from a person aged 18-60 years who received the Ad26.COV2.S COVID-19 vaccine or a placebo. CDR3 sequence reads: CASSEYRGTDSGGYTF. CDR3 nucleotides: TGTGCCAGCAGTGAATACAGGGGAACTGACTCAGGTGGCTACACCTTC.